This T cell receptor (beta chain) was found in a study of OX40 agonist ivuxolimab in advanced cancers. Study-wide background: As their treatment, patients were administered ivuxolimab, an agonistic anti-OX40 (CD134) antibody.

Clones were sequenced by immunoSEQ multiplex PCR, and TCRdb holds only the in-frame ones, with some missing. This table has about 70,000 clones, approximately 81% appearing once. V was pared by 5 bases and J by 4 bases, with 10 bases of the junction left unmatched. The CDR3 totals 16 residues. The germline V gene has CDR1 MNHEY and CDR2 SMNVEV (reference sequence). The sample holds a few counts of this clone. The TCR sequence derives from an adult with an advanced solid tumor such as melanoma, head and neck, liver or kidney cancer. The chain has TRBV27 and TRBJ2-3, with 9 bases that match TRBD1. The source was CD4+ or CD8+ T cells sorted from blood, collected in a trial of the OX40 agonist ivuxolimab. The CDR3 loop is CASSLTGTGPSDTQYF. The CDR3 DNA reads TGTGCCAGCAGTCTTACCGGGACAGGGCCATCAGATACGCAGTATTTT.